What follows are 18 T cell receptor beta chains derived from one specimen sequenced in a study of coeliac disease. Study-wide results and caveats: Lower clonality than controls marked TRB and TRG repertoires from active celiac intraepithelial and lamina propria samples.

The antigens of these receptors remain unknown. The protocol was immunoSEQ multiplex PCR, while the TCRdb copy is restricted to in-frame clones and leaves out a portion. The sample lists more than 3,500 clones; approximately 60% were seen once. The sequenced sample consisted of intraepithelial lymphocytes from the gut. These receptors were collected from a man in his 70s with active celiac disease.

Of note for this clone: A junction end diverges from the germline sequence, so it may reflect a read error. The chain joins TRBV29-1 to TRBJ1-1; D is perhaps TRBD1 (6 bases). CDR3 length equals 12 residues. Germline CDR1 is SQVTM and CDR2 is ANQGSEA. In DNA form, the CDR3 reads TGCAGCGTTAGACAGGTGGACACTGAAACTTTCTTT. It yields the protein CSVRQVDTETFF.

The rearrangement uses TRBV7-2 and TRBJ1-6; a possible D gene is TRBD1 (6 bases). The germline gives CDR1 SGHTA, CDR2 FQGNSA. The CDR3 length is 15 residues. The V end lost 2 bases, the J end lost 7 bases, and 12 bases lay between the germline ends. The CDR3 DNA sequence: TGTGCCAGCAGCTTAAGACAGGTGGGAAATTCACCCCTCCACTTT. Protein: CASSLRQVGNSPLHF.

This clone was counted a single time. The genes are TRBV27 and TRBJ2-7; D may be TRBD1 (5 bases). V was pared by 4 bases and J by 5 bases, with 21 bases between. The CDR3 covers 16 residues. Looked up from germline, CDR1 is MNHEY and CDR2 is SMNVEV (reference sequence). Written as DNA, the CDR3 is TGTGCCAGCAGTTCCCAAGGGGCCATCTCCATGGACGAGCAGTACTTC. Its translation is CASSSQGAISMDEQYF.

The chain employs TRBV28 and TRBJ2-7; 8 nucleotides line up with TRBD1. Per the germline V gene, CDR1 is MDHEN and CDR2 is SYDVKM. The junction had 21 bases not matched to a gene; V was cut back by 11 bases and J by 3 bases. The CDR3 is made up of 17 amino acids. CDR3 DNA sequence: TGTGCCGGGCCTCAGCTTGACAGGGGCGAGGATTGCTACGAGCAGTACTTC. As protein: CAGPQLDRGEDCYEQYF.

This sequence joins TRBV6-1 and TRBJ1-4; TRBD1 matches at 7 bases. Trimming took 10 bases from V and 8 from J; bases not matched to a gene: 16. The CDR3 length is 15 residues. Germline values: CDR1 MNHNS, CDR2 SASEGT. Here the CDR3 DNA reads TGTGCCACCCGAAGGCCGGGCACAGGGGACGAAAAACTGTTTTTT. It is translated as CATRRPGTGDEKLFF.

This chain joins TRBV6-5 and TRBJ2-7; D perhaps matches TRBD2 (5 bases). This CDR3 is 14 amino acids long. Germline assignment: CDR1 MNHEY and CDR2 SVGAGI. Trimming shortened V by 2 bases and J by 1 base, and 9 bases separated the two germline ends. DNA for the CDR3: TGTGCCAGCAGTTACGCGGACTCTTCCTACGAGCAGTACTTC. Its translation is CASSYADSSYEQYF.

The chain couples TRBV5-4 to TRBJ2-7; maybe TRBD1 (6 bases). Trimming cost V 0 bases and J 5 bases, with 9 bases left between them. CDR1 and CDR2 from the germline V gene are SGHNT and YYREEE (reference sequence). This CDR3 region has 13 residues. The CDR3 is CASSLASGDEQYF. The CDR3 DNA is TGTGCCAGCAGCTTGGCCTCAGGGGACGAGCAGTACTTC.

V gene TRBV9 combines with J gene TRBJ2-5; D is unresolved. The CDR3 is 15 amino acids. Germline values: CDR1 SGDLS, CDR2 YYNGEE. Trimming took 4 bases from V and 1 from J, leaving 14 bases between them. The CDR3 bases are TGTGCCAGCAGCCCCCGATTGGCAACCCAAGAGACCCAGTACTTC. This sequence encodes CASSPRLATQETQYF.

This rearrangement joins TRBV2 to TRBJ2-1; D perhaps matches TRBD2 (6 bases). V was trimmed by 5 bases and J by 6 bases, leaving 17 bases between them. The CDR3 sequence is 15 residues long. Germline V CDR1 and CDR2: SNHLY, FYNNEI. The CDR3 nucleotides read TGTGCCAGCAGTACATTCGGAGGGTCTTTCAATGAGCAGTTCTTC. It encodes CASSTFGGSFNEQFF.

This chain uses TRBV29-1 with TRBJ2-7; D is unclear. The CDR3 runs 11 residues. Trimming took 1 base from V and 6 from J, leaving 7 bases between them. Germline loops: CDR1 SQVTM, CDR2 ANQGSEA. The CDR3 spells CSVEVGVEQYF. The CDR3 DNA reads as TGCAGCGTTGAAGTCGGTGTCGAGCAGTACTTC.

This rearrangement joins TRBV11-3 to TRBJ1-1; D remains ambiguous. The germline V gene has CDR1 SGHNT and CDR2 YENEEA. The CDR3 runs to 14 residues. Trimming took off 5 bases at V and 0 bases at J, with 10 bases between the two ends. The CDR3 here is CASSASRVNTEAFF. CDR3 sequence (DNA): TGTGCCAGCAGCGCCTCTCGGGTGAACACTGAAGCTTTCTTT.

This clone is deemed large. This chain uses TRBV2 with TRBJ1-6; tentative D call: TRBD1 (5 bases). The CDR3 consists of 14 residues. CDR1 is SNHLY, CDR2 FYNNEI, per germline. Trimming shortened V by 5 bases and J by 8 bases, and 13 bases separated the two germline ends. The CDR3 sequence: CASSQTGGDSPLHF. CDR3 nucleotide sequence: TGTGCCAGCAGTCAAACGGGGGGGGATTCACCCCTCCACTTT.

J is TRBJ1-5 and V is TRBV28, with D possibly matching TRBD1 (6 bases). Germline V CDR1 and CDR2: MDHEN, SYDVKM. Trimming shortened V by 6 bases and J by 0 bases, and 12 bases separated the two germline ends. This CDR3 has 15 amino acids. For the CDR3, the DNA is TGTGCCAGCAGAGATAACAGGGCTAGCAATCAGCCCCAGCATTTT. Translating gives CASRDNRASNQPQHF.

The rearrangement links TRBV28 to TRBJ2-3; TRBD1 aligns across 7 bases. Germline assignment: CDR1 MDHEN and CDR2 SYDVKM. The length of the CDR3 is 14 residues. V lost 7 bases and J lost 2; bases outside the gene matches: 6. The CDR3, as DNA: TGTGCCAGCAAACGACAGGGAACCACAGATACGCAGTATTTT. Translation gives CASKRQGTTDTQYF.

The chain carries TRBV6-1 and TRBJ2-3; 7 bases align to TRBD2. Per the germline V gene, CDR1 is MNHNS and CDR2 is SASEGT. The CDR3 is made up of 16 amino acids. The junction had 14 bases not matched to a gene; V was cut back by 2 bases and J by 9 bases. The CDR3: CASSEPEITSDETQYF. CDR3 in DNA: TGTGCCAGCAGTGAACCTGAAATTACTAGCGACGAAACGCAGTATTTT.

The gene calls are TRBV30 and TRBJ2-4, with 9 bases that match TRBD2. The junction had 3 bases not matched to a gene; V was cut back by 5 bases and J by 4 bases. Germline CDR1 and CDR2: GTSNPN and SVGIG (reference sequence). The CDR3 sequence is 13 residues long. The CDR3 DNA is TGTGCCTGGCGTCTAGCGGGGAAAAACATTCAGTACTTC. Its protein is CAWRLAGKNIQYF.

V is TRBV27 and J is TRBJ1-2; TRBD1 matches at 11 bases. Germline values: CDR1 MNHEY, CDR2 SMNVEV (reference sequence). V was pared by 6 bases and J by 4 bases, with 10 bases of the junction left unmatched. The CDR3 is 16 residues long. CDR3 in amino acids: CASSFRTGGASYGYTF. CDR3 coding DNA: TGTGCCAGCAGCTTTAGGACAGGGGGCGCCAGCTATGGCTACACCTTC.

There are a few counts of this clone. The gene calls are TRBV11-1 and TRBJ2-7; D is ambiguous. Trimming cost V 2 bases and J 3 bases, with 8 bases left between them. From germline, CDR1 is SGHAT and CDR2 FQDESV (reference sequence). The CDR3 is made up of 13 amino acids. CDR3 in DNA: TGTGCCAGCAGCTTAACAGCAAACTACGAGCAGTACTTC. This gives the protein CASSLTANYEQYF. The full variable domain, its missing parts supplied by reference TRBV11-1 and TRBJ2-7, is EAEVAQSPRYKITEKSQAVAFWCDPISGHATLYWYRQILGQGPELLVQFQDESVVDDSQLPKDRFSAERLKGVDSTLKIQPAELGDSAMYLCASSLTANYEQYFGPGTRLTVT.